Shown below are 20 T cell receptor beta chains from a single sample sequenced in a study of blood T cell repertoires in COVID-19. TCRdb's copy holds only in-frame clones and misses some; the assay was immunoSEQ multiplex PCR. Of over 150,000 clones listed, around nine tenths are singletons. Sequencing was performed on peripheral blood. The receptors stem from a man in his forties or fifties with acute or convalescent COVID-19.

V usage is TRBV5-1 and J usage is TRBJ2-7; D not resolved. Trimming removed 3 bases at V and 3 bases at J, with 13 bases between. The CDR3 loop spans 14 amino acids. Germline lookup yields CDR1 SGHRS and CDR2 YFSETQ. CDR3 loop: CASSSDMRNYEQYF. The DNA for the CDR3 is TGCGCCAGCAGCTCCGACATGCGAAACTACGAGCAGTACTTC.

This chain uses TRBV7-8 with TRBJ1-4; D is undetermined. Germline CDR1 is SGHVS and CDR2 is FQNEAQ. The CDR3 has 16 amino acids. V lost 1 base and J 8 bases, leaving 17 bases between the germline ends. The DNA for the CDR3 is TGTGCCAGCAGCTTAGGTGTTGGGAGATCGTCCGAAAAACTGTTTTTT. This encodes CASSLGVGRSSEKLFF.

This sequence joins TRBV19 and TRBJ2-3; the D gene is possibly TRBD2 (6 bases). The CDR3 totals 15 residues. V lost 3 bases to trimming and J lost 2 bases, with 12 bases between them. CDR1 is LNHDA, CDR2 SQIVND, per germline (reference sequence). The CDR3 loop reads CASSITQGLTDTQYF. CDR3 in DNA: TGTGCCAGTAGTATTACGCAGGGACTCACAGATACGCAGTATTTT.

This clone showed up just once. This chain uses TRBV6-2 or TRBV6-3 with TRBJ1-1; maybe TRBD1 (5 bases). This CDR3 has 14 residues. Trimming shortened V by 5 bases and J by 4 bases, and 14 bases separated the two germline ends. Per germline, CDR1 MNHEY and CDR2 SVGEGT. CDR3 residues: CASSDRGYGTEAFF. For the CDR3, the DNA is TGTGCCAGCAGTGACCGGGGGTATGGCACTGAAGCTTTCTTT.

V usage is TRBV18 and J usage is TRBJ2-5; D might be TRBD1 (5 bases). The CDR3 has 15 residues. Trimming shortened V by 5 bases and J by 1 base, and 14 bases separated the two germline ends. Germline CDR1 KGHSH, CDR2 LQKENI. CDR3 nucleotides: TGTGCCAGCTCAACGAGTGTTAGGGGCCAAGAGACCCAGTACTTC. This codes for CASSTSVRGQETQYF.

The chain joins TRBV5-1 to TRBJ1-5; TRBD1 aligns across 8 bases. V trimming: 0 bases; J trimming: 6 bases; junction bases outside the gene matches: 5. The V gene's germline CDR1 is SGHRS and CDR2 YFSETQ. The CDR3 covers 15 residues. The CDR3 protein is CASSLGQGRGQPQHF. DNA of the CDR3: TGCGCCAGCAGCTTGGGACAGGGGAGAGGTCAGCCCCAGCATTTT. The variable domain in full, completed from reference TRBV5-1 and TRBJ1-5, reads KAGVTQTPRYLIKTRGQQVTLSCSPISGHRSVSWYQQTPGQGLQFLFEYFSETQRNKGNFPGRFSGRQFSNSRSEMNVSTLELGDSALYLCASSLGQGRGQPQHFGDGTRLSIL.

The chain links TRBV5-4 to TRBJ2-6; maybe TRBD2 (6 bases). Trimming shortened V by 4 bases and J by 4 bases, and 12 bases separated the two germline ends. The germline CDR1 and CDR2 sequences are SGHNT and YYREEE (reference sequence). This CDR3 contains 15 residues. As DNA, the CDR3 is TGTGCCAGCAGCCCGACGGGGGACGGGGCCAACGTCCTGACTTTC. Translation gives CASSPTGDGANVLTF.

This chain uses TRBV18 with TRBJ1-5; no firm D call. V dropped 4 bases and J dropped 2 bases, with 18 bases sitting between them. Germline CDR1 KGHSH, CDR2 LQKENI. The CDR3 totals 17 residues. CDR3 region: CASSRSQSILGNQPQHF. DNA of the CDR3: TGTGCCAGCTCACGGTCCCAGTCCATTTTGGGCAATCAGCCCCAGCATTTT.

This chain uses TRBV4-1 with TRBJ2-5; the match to TRBD1 covers 7 bases. Germline V gives CDR1 MGHRA, CDR2 YSYEKL. The CDR3 is made up of 18 amino acids. The J segment lost 0 bases and the V segment lost 3 bases, leaving 13 bases of the junction unmatched. CDR3 protein: CASSHPPRQGQYQETQYF. The CDR3 DNA follows: TGCGCCAGCAGCCATCCTCCCCGACAGGGACAATACCAAGAGACCCAGTACTTC.

This sequence joins TRBV23-1 and TRBJ2-7; 8 positions agree with TRBD1. TRBV23-1 is flagged as an ORF with uncertain function. The CDR3 has 14 amino acids. V gave up 3 bases and J gave up 4 bases; unmatched junction bases: 5. This CDR3 reads CASSHYGQGYEQYF. The CDR3 nucleotides are TGCGCCAGCAGTCACTACGGACAGGGTTACGAGCAGTACTTC.

This clone turned up a few times. The chain carries TRBV19 and TRBJ1-5, with 9 bases fitting TRBD1. Germline V gene sequence: CDR1 LNHDA, CDR2 SQIVND (reference sequence). V dropped 8 bases and J dropped 9; count of bases not matched to a gene: 8. CDR3 size: 13 residues. CDR3 region: CASSSGTGSPQHF. The CDR3 coding sequence is TGTGCCAGTTCCTCAGGGACAGGGTCGCCCCAGCATTTT.

This chain links TRBV14 with TRBJ2-5; 7 bases are a match to TRBD1. This CDR3 comprises 16 residues. CDR1 and CDR2 (germline): SGHDN, FVKESK. Losses at the gene ends were 3 bases for V and 5 bases for J; bases not matched to a gene: 12. CDR3 in amino acids: CASSHVTGDPRETQYF. Here the CDR3 DNA reads TGTGCCAGCAGCCATGTTACAGGGGACCCGAGGGAGACCCAGTACTTC.

V is TRBV5-5 and J is TRBJ1-5; 10 bases agree with TRBD1. The germline V gene encodes CDR1 SGHKS and CDR2 YYEKEE (reference sequence). The CDR3 extends over 20 amino acids. The V segment lost 4 bases and the J segment 7 bases; nucleotides outside the gene matches: 23. CDR3 loop: CASSPIGGWWDRGTGQPQHF. The CDR3 region has the DNA TGTGCCAGCAGCCCGATTGGGGGATGGTGGGACAGGGGAACTGGGCAGCCCCAGCATTTT.

This rearrangement joins TRBV30 to TRBJ1-5, with no clear D. The CDR3 has 15 residues. Trimming cost V 2 bases and J 3 bases, with 14 bases left between them. Germline CDR1 reads GTSNPN; CDR2 reads SVGIG (reference sequence). CDR3 nucleotide sequence: TGTGCCTGGAGTTCTCAGCCGGGGTACAATCAGCCCCAGCATTTT. Its protein product is CAWSSQPGYNQPQHF.

The rearrangement uses TRBV7-9 and TRBJ2-5; TRBD2 matches 13 bases. V lost 7 bases and J lost 7; bases outside the gene matches: 15. The CDR3 has 17 amino acids. Germline lookup yields CDR1 SEHNR and CDR2 FQNEAQ (reference sequence). The CDR3 loop reads CASNPGGLAGPSGTQYF. DNA of the CDR3: TGTGCCAGCAACCCGGGGGGACTAGCGGGACCCTCGGGGACCCAGTACTTC.

DNA of the CDR3: TGTGCCAGCAGTTATCTAGATTCACCCCTCCACTTT. Protein: CASSYLDSPLHF. The chain joins TRBV27 to TRBJ1-6, with unresolved D. Germline V gives CDR1 MNHEY, CDR2 SMNVEV (reference sequence). CDR3 size: 12 residues. Trimming shortened V by 4 bases and J by 8 bases, and 6 bases separated the two germline ends.

The chain links TRBV7-9 to TRBJ1-5; D is undetermined. The CDR3 has 15 amino acids. V gave up 1 base and J gave up 1 base, with 8 bases separating them. Germline V CDR1 and CDR2: SEHNR, FQNEAQ (reference sequence). The DNA of the CDR3 is TGTGCCAGCAGCTTAGGGCAGTCGAGCAATCAGCCCCAGCATTTT. Its translation is CASSLGQSSNQPQHF.

The CDR3 is CASSRTGVTGELFF. The CDR3 nucleotides read TGCGCCAGCAGCCGAACAGGGGTCACCGGGGAGCTGTTTTTT. J is TRBJ2-2 and V is TRBV5-1, with 7 bases identical to TRBD1. Germline loops: CDR1 SGHRS, CDR2 YFSETQ. J was trimmed by 4 bases and V by 4 bases; bases with no gene match: 4. There are 14 residues in the CDR3.

The CDR3 loop reads CAWDRGAYEQYF. The CDR3 region has the DNA TGTGCCTGGGACAGGGGGGCCTACGAGCAGTACTTC. The gene calls are TRBV30 and TRBJ2-7; 9 nucleotides line up with TRBD1. Germline CDR1 GTSNPN, CDR2 SVGIG (reference sequence). The CDR3 covers 12 residues. J gave up 2 bases and V 5 bases, and 1 base lay outside the gene matches.

The chain recombines TRBV27 with TRBJ1-4; TRBD1 matches at 7 bases. Germline loops: CDR1 MNHEY, CDR2 SMNVEV (reference sequence). The CDR3 extends over 15 amino acids. V lost 2 bases and J lost 3; bases outside the gene matches: 3. CDR3 nucleotides: TGTGCCAGCAGTTTAACAGGGGCAGCTAATGAAAAACTGTTTTTT. Translated: CASSLTGAANEKLFF.